This T cell receptor (beta chain) was captured in a study of control samples from healthy donors and cancer patients. TCRdb's table, derived via immunoSEQ multiplex PCR, lists solely in-frame clones and lacks some. The sample includes 18,000 or so clones, about 86% of them seen just once. This clone was recorded once. Other DNA sequences in the same sample also yield this CDR3. The sequence came from a woman aged 65 to 85 with colorectal cancer. Sequenced sample: PBMCs.

CDR3 amino acids: CASSSRVGAAGGELFF. The CDR3 DNA is TGTGCCAGCAGCTCGCGGGTGGGGGCTGCTGGCGGGGAGCTGTTTTTT. This chain uses TRBV7-3 with TRBJ2-2; D is possibly TRBD1 (6 bases). The CDR3 loop spans 16 amino acids. Germline values: CDR1 SGHTA, CDR2 FQGTGA. Trimming stripped 4 bases from V and 7 bases from J, with 19 bases between.